This TCR beta chain was observed in a study of identical twins. TCRdb passed the 5' RACE reads through MiXCR, listing each CDR3 protein once. The data hold 450,000 or so distinct CDR3 sequences, with less than 25% observed a single time. The CDR3 loop spans 13 amino acids. The germline V gene has CDR1 DFQATT and CDR2 SNEGSKA (reference sequence). Trimming stripped 3 bases from V and 7 bases from J, with 15 bases between. The sample was also reused in another study, on T cells expressing NK-cell markers. This second study says: Sorted CD3+CD56-NKG2C+, CD3+CD56+NKG2C- and CD3+CD56+NKG2C+ T cells were the source of the TCR beta repertoires. About 1.0-8% of CD8+ T cells in six or seven donors belonged to dominant NKG2C+ clonotypes.

The TCR was taken from a woman younger than 30 in good health. The genes are TRBV20-1 and TRBJ2-5, with a weak D call TRBD2 (6 bases). Material: CD4+ T cells sorted from blood. CDR3 sequence (DNA): TGCAGTGCTAGTAGGGGCCAGGGAGGGACCCAGTACTTC. Residues: CSASRGQGGTQYF.